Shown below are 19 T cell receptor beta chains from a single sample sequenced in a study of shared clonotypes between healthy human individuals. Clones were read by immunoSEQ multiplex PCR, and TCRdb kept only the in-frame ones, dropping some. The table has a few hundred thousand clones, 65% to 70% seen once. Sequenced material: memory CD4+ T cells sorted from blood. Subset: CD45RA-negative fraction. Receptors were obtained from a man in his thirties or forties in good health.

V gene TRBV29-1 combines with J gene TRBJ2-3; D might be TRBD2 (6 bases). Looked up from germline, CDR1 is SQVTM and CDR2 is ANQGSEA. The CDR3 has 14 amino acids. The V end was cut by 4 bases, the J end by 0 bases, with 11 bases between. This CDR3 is CSVVRSGSTDTQYF. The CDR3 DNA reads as TGCAGCGTTGTCAGAAGCGGGAGCACAGATACGCAGTATTTT.

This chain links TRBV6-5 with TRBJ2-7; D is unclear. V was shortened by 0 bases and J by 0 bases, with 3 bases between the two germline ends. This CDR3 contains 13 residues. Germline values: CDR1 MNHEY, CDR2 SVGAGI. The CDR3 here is CASSYSTSYEQYF. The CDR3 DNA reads TGTGCCAGCAGTTACTCGACCTCCTACGAGCAGTACTTC.

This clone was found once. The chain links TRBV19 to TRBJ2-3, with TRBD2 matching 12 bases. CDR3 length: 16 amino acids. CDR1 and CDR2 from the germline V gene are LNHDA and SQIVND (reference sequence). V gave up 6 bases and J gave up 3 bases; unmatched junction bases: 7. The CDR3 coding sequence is TGTGCCAGTAGCCCTCTCCTAGCGGGAGGGACAGATACGCAGTATTTT. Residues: CASSPLLAGGTDTQYF.

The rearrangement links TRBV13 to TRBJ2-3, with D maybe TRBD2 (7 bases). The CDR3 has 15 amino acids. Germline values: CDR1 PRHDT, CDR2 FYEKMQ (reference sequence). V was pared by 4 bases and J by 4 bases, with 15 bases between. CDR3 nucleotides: TGTGCCAGCAGCTCCGTAGGGGGGGAGTCAGATACGCAGTATTTT. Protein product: CASSSVGGESDTQYF.

CDR3 residues: CASSYSGGYGYTF. Here the CDR3 DNA reads TGTGCCAGCAGTTACTCTGGGGGTTATGGCTACACCTTC. This chain links TRBV6-5 with TRBJ1-2; tentative D call: TRBD1 (5 bases). V shed 0 bases and J shed 5 bases, with 7 bases lying between them. The germline V gene encodes CDR1 MNHEY and CDR2 SVGAGI. This CDR3 region has 13 residues.

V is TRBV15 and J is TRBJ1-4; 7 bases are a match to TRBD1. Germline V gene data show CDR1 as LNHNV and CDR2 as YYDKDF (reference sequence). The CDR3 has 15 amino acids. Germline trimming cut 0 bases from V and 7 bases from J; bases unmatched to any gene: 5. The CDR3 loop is CATSRETGFIEKLFF. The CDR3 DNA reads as TGTGCCACCAGCAGAGAGACAGGGTTTATTGAAAAACTGTTTTTT.

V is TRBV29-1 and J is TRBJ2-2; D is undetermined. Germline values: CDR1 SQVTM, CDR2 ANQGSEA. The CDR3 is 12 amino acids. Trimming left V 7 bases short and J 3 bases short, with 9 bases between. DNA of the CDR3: TGCAGCGCTAAACGGCACACCGGGGAGCTGTTTTTT. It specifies CSAKRHTGELFF.

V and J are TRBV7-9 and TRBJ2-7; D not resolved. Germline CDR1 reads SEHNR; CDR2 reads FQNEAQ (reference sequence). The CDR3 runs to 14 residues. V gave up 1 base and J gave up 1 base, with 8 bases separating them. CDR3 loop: CASSLVSNSYEQYF. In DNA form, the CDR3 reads TGTGCCAGCAGCTTAGTTTCTAATTCCTACGAGCAGTACTTC.

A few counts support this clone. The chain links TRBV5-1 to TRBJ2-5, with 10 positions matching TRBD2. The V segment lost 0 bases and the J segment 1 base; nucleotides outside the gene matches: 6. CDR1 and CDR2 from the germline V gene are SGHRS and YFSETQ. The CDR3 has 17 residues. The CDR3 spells CASSLVVAGGIQETQYF. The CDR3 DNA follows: TGCGCCAGCAGCTTGGTTGTAGCGGGAGGAATCCAAGAGACCCAGTACTTC.

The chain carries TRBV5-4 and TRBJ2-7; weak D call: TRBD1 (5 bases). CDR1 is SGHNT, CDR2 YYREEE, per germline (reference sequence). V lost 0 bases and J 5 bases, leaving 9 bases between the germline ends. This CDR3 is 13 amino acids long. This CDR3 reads CASSLVQGHEQYF. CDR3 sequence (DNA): TGTGCCAGCAGCTTGGTGCAGGGTCACGAGCAGTACTTC.

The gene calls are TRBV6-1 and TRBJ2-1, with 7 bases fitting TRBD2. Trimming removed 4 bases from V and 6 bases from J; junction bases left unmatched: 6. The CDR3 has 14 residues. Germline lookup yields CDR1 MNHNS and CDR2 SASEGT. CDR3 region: CASSGVTSTNEQFF. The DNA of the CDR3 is TGTGCCAGCAGTGGAGTGACTAGCACCAATGAGCAGTTCTTC.

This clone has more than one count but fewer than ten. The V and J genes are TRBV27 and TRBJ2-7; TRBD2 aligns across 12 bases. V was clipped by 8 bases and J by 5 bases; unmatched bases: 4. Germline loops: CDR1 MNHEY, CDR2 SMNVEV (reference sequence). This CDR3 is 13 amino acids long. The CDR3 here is CASATSGSNEQYF. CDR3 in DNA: TGTGCCAGCGCGACTAGCGGGAGTAACGAGCAGTACTTC.

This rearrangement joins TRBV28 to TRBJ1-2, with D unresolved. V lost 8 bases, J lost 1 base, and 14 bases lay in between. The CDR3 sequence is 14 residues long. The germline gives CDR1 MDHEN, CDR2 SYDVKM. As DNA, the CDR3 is TGTGCCAGCCACACCCCGGGGTATAACTATGGCTACACCTTC. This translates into CASHTPGYNYGYTF.

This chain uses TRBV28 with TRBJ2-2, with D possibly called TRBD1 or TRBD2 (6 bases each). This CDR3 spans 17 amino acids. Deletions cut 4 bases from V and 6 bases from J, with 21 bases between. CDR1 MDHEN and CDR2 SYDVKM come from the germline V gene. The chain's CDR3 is CASSSQGFGRGAGELFF. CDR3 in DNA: TGTGCCAGCAGTTCACAGGGTTTCGGGAGAGGAGCCGGGGAGCTGTTTTTT.

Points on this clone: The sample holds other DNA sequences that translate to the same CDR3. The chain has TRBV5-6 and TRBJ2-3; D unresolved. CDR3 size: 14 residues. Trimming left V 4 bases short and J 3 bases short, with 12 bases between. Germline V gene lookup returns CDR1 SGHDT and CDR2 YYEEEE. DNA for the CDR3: TGTGCCAGCAGCCCCACCCTTCCTACAGATACGCAGTATTTT. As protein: CASSPTLPTDTQYF.

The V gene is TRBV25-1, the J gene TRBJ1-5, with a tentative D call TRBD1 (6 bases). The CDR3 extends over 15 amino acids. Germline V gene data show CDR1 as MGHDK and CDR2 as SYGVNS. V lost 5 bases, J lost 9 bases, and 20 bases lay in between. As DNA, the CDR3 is TGTGCCAGCAGTCCCCGGGACACCAAAGGGTGGCCCCAGCATTTT. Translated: CASSPRDTKGWPQHF.

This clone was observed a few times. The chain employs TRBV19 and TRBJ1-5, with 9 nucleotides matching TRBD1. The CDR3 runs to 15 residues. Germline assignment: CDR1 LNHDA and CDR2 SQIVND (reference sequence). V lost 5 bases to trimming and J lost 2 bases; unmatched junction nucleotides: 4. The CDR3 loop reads CASSAWTGGNQPQHF. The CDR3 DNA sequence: TGTGCCAGTAGTGCCTGGACAGGGGGCAATCAGCCCCAGCATTTT. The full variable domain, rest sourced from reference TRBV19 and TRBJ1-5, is DGGITQSPKYLFRKEGQNVTLSCEQNLNHDAMYWYRQDPGQGLRLIYYSQIVNDFQKGDIAEGYSVSREKKESFPLTVTSAQKNPTAFYLCASSAWTGGNQPQHFGDGTRLSIL.

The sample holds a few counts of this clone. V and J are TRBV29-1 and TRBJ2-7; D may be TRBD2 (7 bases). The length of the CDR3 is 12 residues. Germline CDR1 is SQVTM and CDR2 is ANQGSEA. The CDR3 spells CSVGGGPYEQYF. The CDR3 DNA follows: TGCAGTGTCGGCGGGGGCCCCTACGAGCAGTACTTC.

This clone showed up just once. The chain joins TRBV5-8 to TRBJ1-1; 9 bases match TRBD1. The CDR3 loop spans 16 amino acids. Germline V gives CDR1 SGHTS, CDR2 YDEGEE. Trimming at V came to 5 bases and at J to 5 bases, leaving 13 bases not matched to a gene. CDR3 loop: CASRLPPGQGRTEAFF. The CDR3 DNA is TGTGCCAGCAGACTACCTCCAGGACAGGGGCGGACTGAAGCTTTCTTT.